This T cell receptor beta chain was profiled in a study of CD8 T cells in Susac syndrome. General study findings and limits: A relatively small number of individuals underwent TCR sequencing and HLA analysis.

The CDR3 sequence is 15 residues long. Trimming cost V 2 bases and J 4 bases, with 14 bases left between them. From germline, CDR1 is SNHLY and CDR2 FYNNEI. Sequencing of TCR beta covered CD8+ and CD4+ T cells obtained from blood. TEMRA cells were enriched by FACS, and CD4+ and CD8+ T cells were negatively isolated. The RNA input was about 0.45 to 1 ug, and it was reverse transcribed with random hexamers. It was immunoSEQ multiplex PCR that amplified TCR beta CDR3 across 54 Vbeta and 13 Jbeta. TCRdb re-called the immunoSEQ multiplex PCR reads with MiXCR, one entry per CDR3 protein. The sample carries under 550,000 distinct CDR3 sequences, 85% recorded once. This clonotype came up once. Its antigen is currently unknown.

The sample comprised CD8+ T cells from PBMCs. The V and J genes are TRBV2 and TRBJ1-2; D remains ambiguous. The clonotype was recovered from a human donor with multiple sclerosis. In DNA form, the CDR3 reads TGTGCCAGCAGTGAACGTCCCGGGAAAATCTATGGCTACACCTTC. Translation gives CASSERPGKIYGYTF.